This is a list of T cell receptor beta chains from one sample in a study of tumor-infiltrating lymphocytes in primary liver carcinoma. TCRdb recomputed calls from the multiplex PCR reads with MiXCR, one row per CDR3 protein. This table has over 250,000 distinct CDR3 sequences, approximately 54% appearing once. The sample consisted of peripheral blood. The receptors were gathered from a young woman with primary liver carcinoma and hepatitis B virus infection. Both conserved end residues are trimmed from each CDR3.

V	J	CDR3
TRBV6-1	TRBJ2-2	AIATSGRINTGELF
TRBV11-2	TRBJ2-3	ASGSAPGQSDTQY
TRBV29-1	TRBJ2-7	SVLLAPAPYEQY
TRBV24-1	TRBJ2-1	ATSGQGYNEQF
TRBV11-3	TRBJ2-3	ASSRMYRTDTQY
TRBV6-5	TRBJ1-2	ASRPRGTYGYT
TRBV4-2	TRBJ2-5	ASSQSAGSETQY
TRBV6-1	TRBJ2-1	ASSGVRAGEGNEQF
TRBV12-3/TRBV12-4	TRBJ2-1	ASSTYRGGENEQF
TRBV30	TRBJ2-2	AWNRGPGEQF
TRBV28	TRBJ1-2	ASTPRGRNCGYT
TRBV30	TRBJ2-7	AWTTGLNSYEQY